Listed here is a single T cell receptor beta chain. Germline V CDR1 and CDR2: MNHEY, SVGEGT. The CDR3 is made up of 14 amino acids. The V gene end was trimmed by 8 bases and the J gene end by 1 base; junction bases not matched to a gene: 6. These data belong to a study of T-cell reconstitution after alpha-beta-depleted transplantation in children. A library of TCRbeta sequences, prepared with unique molecular identifiers, was generated. Each CDR3 protein gets one entry after TCRdb re-called the PCR reads with MiXCR. This table has some 200,000 distinct CDR3 sequences, 11% appearing once. The V and J genes are TRBV6-2 or TRBV6-3 and TRBJ2-7; 9 bases line up with TRBD1. The sample consisted of PBMCs, taken before TCRalphabeta/CD19-depleted stem cell transplant. The source of this sequence is a child under two years old with acute myeloid leukemia, due to receive a stem cell transplant. CDR3 nucleotides: TGTGCCAGCGAAGGACAGGGGAATTCCTACGAGCAGTACTTC. Its protein is CASEGQGNSYEQYF.